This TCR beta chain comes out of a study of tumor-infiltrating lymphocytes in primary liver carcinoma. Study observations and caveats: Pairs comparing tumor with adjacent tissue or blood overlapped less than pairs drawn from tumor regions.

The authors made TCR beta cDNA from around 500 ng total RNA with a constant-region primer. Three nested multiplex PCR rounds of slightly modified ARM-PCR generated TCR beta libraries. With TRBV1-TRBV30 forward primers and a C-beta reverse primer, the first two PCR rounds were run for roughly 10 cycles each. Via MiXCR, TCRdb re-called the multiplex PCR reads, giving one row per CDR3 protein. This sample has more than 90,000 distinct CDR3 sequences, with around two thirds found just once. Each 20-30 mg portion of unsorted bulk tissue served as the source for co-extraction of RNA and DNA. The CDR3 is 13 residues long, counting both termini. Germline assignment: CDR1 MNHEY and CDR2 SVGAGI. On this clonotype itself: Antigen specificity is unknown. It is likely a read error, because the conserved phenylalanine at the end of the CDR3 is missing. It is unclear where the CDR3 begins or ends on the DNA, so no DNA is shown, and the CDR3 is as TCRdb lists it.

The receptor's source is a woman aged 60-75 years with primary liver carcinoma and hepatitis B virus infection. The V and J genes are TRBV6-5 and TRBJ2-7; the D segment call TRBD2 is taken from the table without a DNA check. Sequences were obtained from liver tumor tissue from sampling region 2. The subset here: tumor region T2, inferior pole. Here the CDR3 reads CASSYREEDEQYS.